The TCR beta chain described here comes from a study of cytomegalovirus exposure and HLA in healthy donors. Study outcomes and limitations: Reports showed the classifier diagnosing cytomegalovirus status with high specificity and sensitivity. Per published accounts, TCR beta sequences correctly predicted the HLA-A and HLA-B alleles of most subjects.

About this clone: What it recognizes is unknown. This specimen includes other DNA sequences encoding the same CDR3.

Vbeta (60) and Jbeta (13) primers were used in the PCR. Using immunoSEQ multiplex PCR, the repertoire was profiled, and TCRdb retains in-frame clones only, with some absent. Of approximately 160,000 clones listed, about 80% are singletons. With 5 bases removed from V and 1 base from J, the gap between germline ends came to 8 bases. The CDR3 extends over 13 amino acids. Germline-derived CDR1 and CDR2 are MNHNS and SASEGT. The gene calls are TRBV6-1 and TRBJ1-1; D is uncertain. The origin of this receptor is a woman in her 30s in good health and CMV-seropositive. The sample taken for sequencing was PBMCs. CDR3 residues: CASSLTENTEAFF. For the CDR3, the DNA is TGTGCCAGCAGTTTAACAGAGAACACTGAAGCTTTCTTT.